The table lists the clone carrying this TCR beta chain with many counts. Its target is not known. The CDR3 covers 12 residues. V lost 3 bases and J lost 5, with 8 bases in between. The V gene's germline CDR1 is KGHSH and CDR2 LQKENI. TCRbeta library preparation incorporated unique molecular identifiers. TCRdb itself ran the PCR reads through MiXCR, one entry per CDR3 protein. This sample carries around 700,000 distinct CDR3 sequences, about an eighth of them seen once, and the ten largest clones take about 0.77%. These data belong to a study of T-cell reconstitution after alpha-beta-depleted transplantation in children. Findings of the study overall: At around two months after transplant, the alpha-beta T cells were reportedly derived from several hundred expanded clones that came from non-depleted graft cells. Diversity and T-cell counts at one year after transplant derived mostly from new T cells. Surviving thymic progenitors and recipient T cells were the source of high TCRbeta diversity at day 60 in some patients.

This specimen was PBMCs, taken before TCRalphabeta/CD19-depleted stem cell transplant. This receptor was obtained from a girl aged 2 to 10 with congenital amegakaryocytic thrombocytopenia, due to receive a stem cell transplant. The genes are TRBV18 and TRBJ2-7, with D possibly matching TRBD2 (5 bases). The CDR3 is CASSPPGNEQYF. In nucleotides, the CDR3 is TGTGCCAGCTCACCTCCCGGGAACGAGCAGTACTTC.